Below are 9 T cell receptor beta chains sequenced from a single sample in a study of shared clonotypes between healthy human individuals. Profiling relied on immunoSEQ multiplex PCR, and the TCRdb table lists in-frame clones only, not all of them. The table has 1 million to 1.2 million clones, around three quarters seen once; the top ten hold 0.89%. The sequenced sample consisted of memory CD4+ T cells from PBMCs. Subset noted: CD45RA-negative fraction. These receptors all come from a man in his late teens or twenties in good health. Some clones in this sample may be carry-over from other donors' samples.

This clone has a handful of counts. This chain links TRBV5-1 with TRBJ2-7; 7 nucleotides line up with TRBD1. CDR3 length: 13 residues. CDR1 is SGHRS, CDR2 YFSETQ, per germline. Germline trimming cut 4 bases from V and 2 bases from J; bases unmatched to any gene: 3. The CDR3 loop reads CASSPGTAYEQYF. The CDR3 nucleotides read TGCGCCAGCAGCCCCGGGACAGCCTACGAGCAGTACTTC.

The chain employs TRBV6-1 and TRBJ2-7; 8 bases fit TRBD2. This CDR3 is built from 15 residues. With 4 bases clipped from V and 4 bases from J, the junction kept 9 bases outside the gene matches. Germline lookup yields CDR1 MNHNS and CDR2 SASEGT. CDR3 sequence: CASSGQKAGAYEQYF. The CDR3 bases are TGTGCCAGCAGTGGACAAAAAGCGGGAGCTTACGAGCAGTACTTC.

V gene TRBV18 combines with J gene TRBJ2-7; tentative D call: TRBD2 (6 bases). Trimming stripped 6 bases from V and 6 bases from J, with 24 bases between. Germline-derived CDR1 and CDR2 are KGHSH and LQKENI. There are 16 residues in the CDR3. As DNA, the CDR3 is TGTGCCAGCTCCCTCAAGGAGGGAACGGGCCCTCTCGAGCAGTACTTC. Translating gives CASSLKEGTGPLEQYF.

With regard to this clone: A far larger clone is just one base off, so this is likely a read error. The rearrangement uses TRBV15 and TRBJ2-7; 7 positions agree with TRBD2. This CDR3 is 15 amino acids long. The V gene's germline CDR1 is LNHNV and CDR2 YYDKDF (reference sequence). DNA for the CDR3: TGTGCCATCAGCAGAGATCGCGGGAGACCCGTCGAGCAGTACTTC. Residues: CAISRDRGRPVEQYF.

The DNA for the CDR3 is TGTGCCACCAGCAGACAGGGGCGCACAGATACGCAGTATTTT. It translates to CATSRQGRTDTQYF. This chain connects TRBV15 to TRBJ2-3; TRBD1 might be the D (6 bases). V dropped 2 bases and J dropped 1 base, with 7 bases sitting between them. The V gene's germline CDR1 is LNHNV and CDR2 YYDKDF (reference sequence). This CDR3 has 14 residues.

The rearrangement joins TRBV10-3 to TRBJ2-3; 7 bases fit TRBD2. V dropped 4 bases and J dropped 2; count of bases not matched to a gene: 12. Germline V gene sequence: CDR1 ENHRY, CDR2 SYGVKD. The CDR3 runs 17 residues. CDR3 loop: CAISGTGKRDYTDTQYF. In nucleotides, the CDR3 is TGTGCCATCAGTGGGACGGGGAAGCGGGATTACACAGATACGCAGTATTTT.

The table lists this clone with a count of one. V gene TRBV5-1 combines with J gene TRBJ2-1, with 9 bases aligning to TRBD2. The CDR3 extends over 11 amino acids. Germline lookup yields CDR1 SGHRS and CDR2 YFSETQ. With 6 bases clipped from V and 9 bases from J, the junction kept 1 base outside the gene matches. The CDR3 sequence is CASTSGIEQFF. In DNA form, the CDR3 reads TGCGCCAGCACTAGCGGGATTGAGCAGTTCTTC. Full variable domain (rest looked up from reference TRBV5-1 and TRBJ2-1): KAGVTQTPRYLIKTRGQQVTLSCSPISGHRSVSWYQQTPGQGLQFLFEYFSETQRNKGNFPGRFSGRQFSNSRSEMNVSTLELGDSALYLCASTSGIEQFFGPGTRLTVL.

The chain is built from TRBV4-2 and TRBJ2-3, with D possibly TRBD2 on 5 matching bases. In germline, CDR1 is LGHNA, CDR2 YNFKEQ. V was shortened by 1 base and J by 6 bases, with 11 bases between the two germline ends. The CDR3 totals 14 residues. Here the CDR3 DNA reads TGTGCCAGCAGCCAAGGGACTTCAAGGGATACGCAGTATTTT. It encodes CASSQGTSRDTQYF.

In nucleotides, the CDR3 is TGTGCCAGCAGTTCCTCAGGGTTGGGCACCGGGGAGCTGTTTTTT. Its translation is CASSSSGLGTGELFF. V is TRBV27 and J is TRBJ2-2; the D gene is possibly TRBD1 (5 bases). Germline V gene sequence: CDR1 MNHEY, CDR2 SMNVEV (reference sequence). Trimming stripped 4 bases from V and 4 bases from J, with 13 bases between. The CDR3 runs 15 residues.